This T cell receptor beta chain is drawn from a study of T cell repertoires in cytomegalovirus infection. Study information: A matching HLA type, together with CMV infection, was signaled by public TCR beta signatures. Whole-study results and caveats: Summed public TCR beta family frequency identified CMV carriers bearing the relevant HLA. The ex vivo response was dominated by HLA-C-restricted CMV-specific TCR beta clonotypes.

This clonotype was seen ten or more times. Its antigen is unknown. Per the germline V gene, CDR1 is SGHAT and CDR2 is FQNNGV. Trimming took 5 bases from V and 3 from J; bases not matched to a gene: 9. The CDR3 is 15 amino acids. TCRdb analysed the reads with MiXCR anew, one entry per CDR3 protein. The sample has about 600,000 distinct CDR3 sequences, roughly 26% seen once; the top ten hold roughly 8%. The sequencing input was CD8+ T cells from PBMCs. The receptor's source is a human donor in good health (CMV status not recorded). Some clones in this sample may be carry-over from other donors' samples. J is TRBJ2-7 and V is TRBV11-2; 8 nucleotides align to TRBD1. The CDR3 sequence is CASSLGQGLYYEQYV. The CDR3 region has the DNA TGTGCCAGCAGCCTAGGACAGGGTTTGTACTACGAGCAGTACGTC.